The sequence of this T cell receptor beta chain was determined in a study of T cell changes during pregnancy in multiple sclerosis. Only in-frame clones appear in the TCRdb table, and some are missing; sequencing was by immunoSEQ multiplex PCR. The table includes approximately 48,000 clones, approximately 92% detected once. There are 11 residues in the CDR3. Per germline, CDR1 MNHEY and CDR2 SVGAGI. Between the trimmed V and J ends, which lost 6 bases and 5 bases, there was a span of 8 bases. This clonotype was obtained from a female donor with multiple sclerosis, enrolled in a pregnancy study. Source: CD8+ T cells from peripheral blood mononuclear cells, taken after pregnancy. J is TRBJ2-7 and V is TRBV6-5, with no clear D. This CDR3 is CASRSLDEQYF. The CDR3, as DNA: TGTGCCAGCAGGTCCTTAGACGAGCAGTACTTC.